This T cell receptor beta chain was identified during a study of blood T cell repertoires in COVID-19. For the study at large: Some COVID-19 samples were acute and others convalescent; all came from the United States, Italy and Spain. PBMCs, B-cell-depleted T cells, or T cells provided the cDNA or gDNA that made up the material.

This clone was found a few times. Some clones are missing from TCRdb's copy, which holds only in-frame ones; the method was immunoSEQ multiplex PCR. The table records some 200,000 clones, 94% of them present only once. In Seattle, patients joined the study during active infection and were tracked longitudinally. The CDR3 runs 15 residues. The V and J ends lost 3 bases and 2 bases, in that order; junction bases with no gene match: 4. Looked up from germline, CDR1 is SGHRS and CDR2 is YFSETQ. This receptor was taken from a young man with COVID-19, enrolled during active disease. The chain joins TRBV5-1 to TRBJ1-5, with TRBD1 matching over 8 bases. The material sequenced was peripheral blood. The CDR3 nucleotides are TGCGCCAGCAGCTACCAGGGGGCGCGCAATCAGCCCCAGCATTTT. Translated, it gives CASSYQGARNQPQHF. Full variable domain (remainder filled in from reference TRBV5-1 and TRBJ1-5): KAGVTQTPRYLIKTRGQQVTLSCSPISGHRSVSWYQQTPGQGLQFLFEYFSETQRNKGNFPGRFSGRQFSNSRSEMNVSTLELGDSALYLCASSYQGARNQPQHFGDGTRLSIL.